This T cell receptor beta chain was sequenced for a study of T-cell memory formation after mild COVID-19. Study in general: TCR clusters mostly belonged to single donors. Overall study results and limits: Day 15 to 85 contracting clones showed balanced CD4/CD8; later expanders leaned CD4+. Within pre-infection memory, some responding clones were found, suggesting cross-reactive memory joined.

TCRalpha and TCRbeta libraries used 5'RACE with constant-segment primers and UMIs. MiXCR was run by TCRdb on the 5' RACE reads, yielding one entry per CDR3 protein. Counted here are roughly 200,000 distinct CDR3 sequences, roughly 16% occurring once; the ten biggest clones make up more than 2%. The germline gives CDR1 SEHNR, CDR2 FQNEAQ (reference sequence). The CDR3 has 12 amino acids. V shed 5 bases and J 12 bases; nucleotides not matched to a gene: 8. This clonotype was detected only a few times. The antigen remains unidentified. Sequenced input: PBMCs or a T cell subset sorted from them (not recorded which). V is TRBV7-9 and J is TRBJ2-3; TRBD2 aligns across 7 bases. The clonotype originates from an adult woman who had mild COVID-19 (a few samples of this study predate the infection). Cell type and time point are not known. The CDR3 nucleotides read TGTGCCAGCAGCCCCAGCGGGGAACTTCAGTATTTT. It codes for CASSPSGELQYF.